The next 23 T cell receptor beta chains were all read from a single sample in a study of T cell changes during pregnancy in multiple sclerosis (dated by TCRdb to between 2018 and 2021). The library was made by the immunoSEQ multiplex PCR assay. TCRdb provides this immuneACCESS table in a form limited to in-frame rearrangements. Some clones are lacking; in checked studies, under half of them reflect an unresolved V gene, and why the rest are absent is not known. Present in this sample are approximately 110,000 clones, 91% of which were seen just once. Jointly, the top ten make up about 3% of the sample. This specimen was peripheral blood, taken after pregnancy. Receptor source: a female donor with multiple sclerosis, enrolled in a pregnancy study.

The chain recombines TRBV6-1 with TRBJ1-2; 7 bases align to TRBD1. Germline loops: CDR1 MNHNS, CDR2 SASEGT. This CDR3 comprises 15 residues. V was pared by 5 bases and J by 3 bases, with 9 bases of the junction left unmatched. The CDR3: CASSRAGGGYYGYTF. The CDR3 DNA sequence: TGTGCCAGCAGTAGGGCAGGGGGAGGCTACTATGGCTACACCTTC.

V usage is TRBV9 and J usage is TRBJ1-6; D unclear. Trimming shortened V by 7 bases and J by 9 bases, and 14 bases separated the two germline ends. CDR3 size: 13 residues. Per germline, CDR1 SGDLS and CDR2 YYNGEE. CDR3 region: CASSRGSGSPLHF. CDR3 DNA: TGTGCCAGCTCGCGGGGTTCTGGTTCACCCCTCCACTTT.

The CDR3 nucleotides are TGTGCCAGCAGCTCCTTTAATCAGCCCCAGCATTTT. Amino acid sequence: CASSSFNQPQHF. This rearrangement joins TRBV7-2 to TRBJ1-5; D remains ambiguous. The V gene's germline CDR1 is SGHTA and CDR2 FQGNSA. There are 12 residues in the CDR3. Deletions cut 4 bases from V and 4 bases from J, with 5 bases between.

The chain uses TRBV30 and TRBJ2-7; 11 bases are shared with TRBD1. J was trimmed by 6 bases and V by 5 bases; bases with no gene match: 6. The CDR3 has 13 amino acids. Germline V gene data show CDR1 as GTSNPN and CDR2 as SVGIG (reference sequence). The CDR3 nucleotides read TGTGCCTGGCGCCGGGACAGGGGGACCGAGCAGTACTTC. This translates into CAWRRDRGTEQYF. The full variable domain, in which reference TRBV30 and TRBJ2-7 provide the parts outside the CDR3, is SQTIHQWPATLVQPVGSPLSLECTVEGTSNPNLYWYRQAAGRGLQLLFYSVGIGQISSEVPQNLSASRPQDRQFILSSKKLLLSDSGFYLCAWRRDRGTEQYFGPGTRLTVT.

The chain couples TRBV7-3 to TRBJ1-1; the match to TRBD1 covers 7 bases. Germline values: CDR1 SGHTA, CDR2 FQGTGA. The CDR3 contains 13 residues. V lost 5 bases and J lost 4; bases outside the gene matches: 4. CDR3 nucleotide sequence: TGTGCCAGCAGCCCGACAGGGAGCACTGAAGCTTTCTTT. Its translation is CASSPTGSTEAFF. The full variable domain, its missing parts supplied by reference TRBV7-3 and TRBJ1-1, is GAGVSQTPSNKVTEKGKYVELRCDPISGHTALYWYRQSLGQGPEFLIYFQGTGAADDSGLPNDRFFAVRPEGSVSTLKIQRTERGDSAVYLCASSPTGSTEAFFGQGTRLTVV.

The rearrangement links TRBV5-1 to TRBJ1-2; TRBD1 aligns across 10 bases. Losses at the gene ends were 3 bases for V and 6 bases for J; bases not matched to a gene: 8. The germline V gene encodes CDR1 SGHRS and CDR2 YFSETQ. This CDR3 is 15 amino acids long. CDR3 in DNA: TGCGCCAGCAGCTGGAGGACAGGGGGAGATGATGGCTACACCTTC. Its protein product is CASSWRTGGDDGYTF.

V and J are TRBV27 and TRBJ2-3, with D possibly TRBD2 on 6 matching bases. Germline V CDR1 and CDR2: MNHEY, SMNVEV (reference sequence). CDR3 length: 18 residues. V lost 7 bases and J 2 bases, leaving 25 bases between the germline ends. CDR3 residues: CASTGLNTDRGNTDTQYF. The CDR3 DNA reads TGTGCCAGCACGGGACTTAACACAGATCGCGGGAACACAGATACGCAGTATTTT.

This chain uses TRBV9 with TRBJ2-7, with TRBD1 as a possible D gene (6 bases). CDR1 is SGDLS, CDR2 YYNGEE, per germline. V lost 0 bases to trimming and J lost 0 bases, with 10 bases between them. This CDR3 comprises 15 residues. CDR3 protein: CASSVGGGDSYEQYF. CDR3 DNA sequence: TGTGCCAGCAGCGTAGGTGGGGGCGACTCCTACGAGCAGTACTTC.

This chain uses TRBV7-9 with TRBJ1-3; D call uncertain. This CDR3 has 19 amino acids. V was clipped by 1 base and J by 0 bases, with 19 bases between them. CDR1 is SEHNR, CDR2 FQNEAQ, per germline (reference sequence). The CDR3 reads CASSLVSSVEGVSGNTIYF. The CDR3 DNA sequence: TGTGCCAGCAGCTTAGTCTCCAGCGTAGAAGGCGTCTCTGGAAACACCATATATTTT.

V is TRBV27 and J is TRBJ1-4; no reliable D call. The CDR3 consists of 13 residues. V was trimmed by 5 bases and J by 5 bases, leaving 9 bases between them. Germline values: CDR1 MNHEY, CDR2 SMNVEV (reference sequence). The CDR3 here is CASSRQENEKLFF. In nucleotides, the CDR3 is TGTGCCAGCAGTCGGCAGGAAAATGAAAAACTGTTTTTT.

The chain couples TRBV6-5 to TRBJ2-2; TRBD1 matches at 7 bases. This CDR3 contains 14 residues. V dropped 6 bases and J dropped 2; count of bases not matched to a gene: 3. Germline V gene sequence: CDR1 MNHEY, CDR2 SVGAGI. The CDR3 is CASRGQANTGELFF. CDR3 DNA sequence: TGTGCCAGCAGAGGACAGGCTAACACCGGGGAGCTGTTTTTT.

The J gene is TRBJ1-6, the V gene TRBV5-1, with TRBD1 as a possible D gene (5 bases). Germline V gene sequence: CDR1 SGHRS, CDR2 YFSETQ. Deletions cut 1 base from V and 6 bases from J, with 8 bases between. This CDR3 contains 14 residues. This CDR3 is CASSLSGGNSPLHF. The CDR3 DNA follows: TGCGCCAGCAGCTTGTCCGGGGGTAATTCACCCCTCCACTTT. The full variable domain, its missing parts supplied by reference TRBV5-1 and TRBJ1-6, is KAGVTQTPRYLIKTRGQQVTLSCSPISGHRSVSWYQQTPGQGLQFLFEYFSETQRNKGNFPGRFSGRQFSNSRSEMNVSTLELGDSALYLCASSLSGGNSPLHFGNGTRLTVT.

The chain combines TRBV21-1 with TRBJ1-6; TRBD1, the D gene given by the table, was not confirmed from the DNA. TRBV21-1 is flagged as a pseudogene. CDR3 length: 18 amino acids. CDR3 amino acids: CASSKGDDRDHDNSPLHF. Here the CDR3 DNA reads TGTGCCAGCAGCAAAGGGGACGACAGGGACCACGATAATTCACCCCTCCACTTT.

The chain has TRBV7-2 and TRBJ2-1, with 12 bases matching TRBD2. CDR1 is SGHTA and CDR2 is FQGNSA in the germline V gene. V was clipped by 4 bases and J by 5 bases; unmatched bases: 3. The CDR3 spans 15 residues. CDR3 in amino acids: CASSYWTSGDNEQFF. CDR3 nucleotide sequence: TGTGCCAGCAGCTACTGGACTAGCGGGGACAATGAGCAGTTCTTC.

The chain has TRBV18 and TRBJ1-1, with D possibly matching TRBD1 (6 bases). Looked up from germline, CDR1 is KGHSH and CDR2 is LQKENI. CDR3 size: 13 residues. V gave up 4 bases and J gave up 4 bases, with 10 bases separating them. CDR3 sequence (DNA): TGTGCCAGCTCACTGGGGGCTAGCACTGAAGCTTTCTTT. This gives the protein CASSLGASTEAFF.

The chain recombines TRBV30 with TRBJ1-1; D is unclear. This CDR3 region has 12 residues. Germline-derived CDR1 and CDR2 are GTSNPN and SVGIG (reference sequence). The V end was cut by 0 bases, the J end by 8 bases, with 10 bases between. As DNA, the CDR3 is TGTGCCTGGAGTGTGGTACTTCGGGAAGCTTTCTTT. Translated: CAWSVVLREAFF.

The chain combines TRBV30 with TRBJ2-7, with 9 bases identical to TRBD2. The CDR3 runs 13 residues. Per germline, CDR1 GTSNPN and CDR2 SVGIG (reference sequence). The J segment lost 6 bases and the V segment lost 3 bases, leaving 6 bases of the junction unmatched. The CDR3 DNA reads TGTGCCTGGAGCGCGGGGGGGCCGGTCGAGCAGTACTTC. As protein: CAWSAGGPVEQYF.

This clone was detected only once. V usage is TRBV2 and J usage is TRBJ2-7; tentative D call: TRBD1 (6 bases). Per the germline V gene, CDR1 is SNHLY and CDR2 is FYNNEI. The CDR3 spans 12 residues. Trimming pared 4 bases from V and 4 bases from J, leaving 8 bases between. CDR3 amino acids: CASSAGDYEQYF. The CDR3 DNA reads as TGTGCCAGCAGTGCAGGGGATTACGAGCAGTACTTC.

This chain connects TRBV6-1 to TRBJ1-1; TRBD1 might be the D (5 bases). V gave up 3 bases and J gave up 1 base, with 9 bases separating them. The CDR3 totals 14 residues. The germline CDR1 and CDR2 sequences are MNHNS and SASEGT. CDR3 loop: CASSEGEENTEAFF. The CDR3, as DNA: TGTGCCAGCAGTGAGGGGGAGGAGAACACTGAAGCTTTCTTT.

This rearrangement joins TRBV5-1 to TRBJ1-1; 8 positions agree with TRBD1. In germline, CDR1 is SGHRS, CDR2 YFSETQ. The length of the CDR3 is 17 residues. V trimming: 4 bases; J trimming: 6 bases; junction bases outside the gene matches: 17. The CDR3 sequence: CASSRQGAGSLGAEAFF. For the CDR3, the DNA is TGCGCCAGCAGCCGGCAGGGGGCGGGAAGTTTAGGCGCTGAAGCTTTCTTT.

The chain combines TRBV23-1 with TRBJ2-7, with D uncertain. TRBV23-1 is an ORF; its function is uncertain. The V and J ends lost 7 bases and 4 bases respectively, with 11 bases between them. CDR3 size: 12 residues. In DNA, the CDR3 is TGCGCCAGCACCCTCTTTCGTTACGAGCAGTACTTC. This codes for CASTLFRYEQYF.

The rearrangement links TRBV12-5 to TRBJ1-1; 7 nucleotides align to TRBD1. The V and J ends lost 3 bases and 0 bases, in that order; junction bases with no gene match: 4. The CDR3 has 15 residues. Germline CDR1 reads LGHNT; CDR2 reads FRNRAP. The CDR3 spells CASGFTTGMNTEAFF. Here the CDR3 DNA reads TGTGCTAGTGGTTTTACGACAGGGATGAACACTGAAGCTTTCTTT.

This chain connects TRBV6-1 to TRBJ1-5; D possibly corresponds to TRBD1 (6 bases). V was shortened by 8 bases and J by 3 bases, with 17 bases between the two germline ends. Germline assignment: CDR1 MNHNS and CDR2 SASEGT. This CDR3 is built from 15 residues. CDR3 DNA sequence: TGTGCCAGCTTTACAGGGTCCGAAAACAATCAGCCCCAGCATTTT. As protein: CASFTGSENNQPQHF.